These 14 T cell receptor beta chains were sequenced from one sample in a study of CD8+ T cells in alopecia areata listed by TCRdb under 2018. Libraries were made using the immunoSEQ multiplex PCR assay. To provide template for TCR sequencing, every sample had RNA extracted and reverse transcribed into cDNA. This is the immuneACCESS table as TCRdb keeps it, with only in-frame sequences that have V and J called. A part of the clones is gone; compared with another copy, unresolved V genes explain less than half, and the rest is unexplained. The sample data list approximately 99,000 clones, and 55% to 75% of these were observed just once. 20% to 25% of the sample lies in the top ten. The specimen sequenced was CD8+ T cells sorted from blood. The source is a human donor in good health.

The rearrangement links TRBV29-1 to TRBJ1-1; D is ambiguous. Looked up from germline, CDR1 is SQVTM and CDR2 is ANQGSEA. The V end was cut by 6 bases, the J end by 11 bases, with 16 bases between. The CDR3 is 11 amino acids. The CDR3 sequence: CSVRAPRGAFF. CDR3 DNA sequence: TGCAGCGTCCGGGCGCCGCGTGGGGCTTTCTTT.

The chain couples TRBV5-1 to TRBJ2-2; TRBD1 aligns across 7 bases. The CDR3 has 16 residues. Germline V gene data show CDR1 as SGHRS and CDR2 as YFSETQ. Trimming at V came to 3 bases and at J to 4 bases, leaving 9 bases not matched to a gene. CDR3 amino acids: CASSSGGRGITGELFF. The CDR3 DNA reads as TGCGCCAGCAGCTCAGGAGGCAGGGGGATCACCGGGGAGCTGTTTTTT.

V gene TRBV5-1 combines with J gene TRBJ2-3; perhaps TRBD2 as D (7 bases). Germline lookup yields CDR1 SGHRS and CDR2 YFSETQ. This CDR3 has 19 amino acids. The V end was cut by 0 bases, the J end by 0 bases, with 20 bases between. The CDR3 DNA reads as TGCGCCAGCAGCTTGGAGGGGGGGCCGAGTGATCTTAGCACAGATACGCAGTATTTT. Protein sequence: CASSLEGGPSDLSTDTQYF. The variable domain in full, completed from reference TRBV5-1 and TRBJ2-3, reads KAGVTQTPRYLIKTRGQQVTLSCSPISGHRSVSWYQQTPGQGLQFLFEYFSETQRNKGNFPGRFSGRQFSNSRSEMNVSTLELGDSALYLCASSLEGGPSDLSTDTQYFGPGTRLTVL.

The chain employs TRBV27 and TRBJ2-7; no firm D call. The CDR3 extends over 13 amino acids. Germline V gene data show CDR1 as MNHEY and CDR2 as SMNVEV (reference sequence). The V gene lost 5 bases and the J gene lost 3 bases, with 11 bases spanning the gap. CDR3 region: CASSPHPLYEQYF. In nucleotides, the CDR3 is TGTGCCAGCAGTCCCCACCCGCTCTACGAGCAGTACTTC.

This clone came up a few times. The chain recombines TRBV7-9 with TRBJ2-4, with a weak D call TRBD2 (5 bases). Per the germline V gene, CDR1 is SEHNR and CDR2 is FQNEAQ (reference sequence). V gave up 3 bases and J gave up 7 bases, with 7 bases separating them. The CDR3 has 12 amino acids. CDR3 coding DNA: TGTGCCAGCAGCTTTTCGGGGAACATTCAGTACTTC. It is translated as CASSFSGNIQYF. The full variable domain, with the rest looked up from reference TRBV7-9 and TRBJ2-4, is DTGVSQNPRHKITKRGQNVTFRCDPISEHNRLYWYRQTLGQGPEFLTYFQNEAQLEKSRLLSDRFSAERPKGSFSTLEIQRTEQGDSAMYLCASSFSGNIQYFGAGTRLSVL.

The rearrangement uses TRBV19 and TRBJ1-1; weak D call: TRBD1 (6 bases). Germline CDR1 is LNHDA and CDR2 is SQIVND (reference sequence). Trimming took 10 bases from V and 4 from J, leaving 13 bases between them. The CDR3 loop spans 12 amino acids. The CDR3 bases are TGTGCCACCGTGACAGGTCGCACTGAAGCTTTCTTT. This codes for CATVTGRTEAFF.

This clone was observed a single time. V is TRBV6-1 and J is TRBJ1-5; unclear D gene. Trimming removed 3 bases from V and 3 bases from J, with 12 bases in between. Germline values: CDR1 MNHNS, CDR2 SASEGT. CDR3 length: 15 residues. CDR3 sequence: CASSDTDMANQPQHF. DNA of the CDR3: TGTGCCAGCAGTGATACAGATATGGCCAATCAGCCCCAGCATTTT.

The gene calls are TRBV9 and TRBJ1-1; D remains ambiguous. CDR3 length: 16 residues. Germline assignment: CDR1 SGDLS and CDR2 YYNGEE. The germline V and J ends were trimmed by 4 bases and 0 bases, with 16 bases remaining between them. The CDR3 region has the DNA TGTGCCAGCAGCCCGCATTGGCCGGATATGAACACTGAAGCTTTCTTT. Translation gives CASSPHWPDMNTEAFF.

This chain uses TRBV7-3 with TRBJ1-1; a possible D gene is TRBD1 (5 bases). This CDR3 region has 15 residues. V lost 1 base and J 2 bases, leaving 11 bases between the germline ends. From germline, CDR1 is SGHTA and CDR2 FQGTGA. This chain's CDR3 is CASSLRQGVNTEAFF. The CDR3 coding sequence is TGTGCCAGCAGCTTAAGGCAGGGAGTCAACACTGAAGCTTTCTTT.

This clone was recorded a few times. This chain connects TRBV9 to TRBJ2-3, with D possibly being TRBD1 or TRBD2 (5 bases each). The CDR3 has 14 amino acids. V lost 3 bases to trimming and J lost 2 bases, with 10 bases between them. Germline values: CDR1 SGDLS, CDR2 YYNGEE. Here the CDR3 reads CASSGWGTTDTQYF. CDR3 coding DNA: TGTGCCAGCAGCGGCTGGGGGACCACAGATACGCAGTATTTT.

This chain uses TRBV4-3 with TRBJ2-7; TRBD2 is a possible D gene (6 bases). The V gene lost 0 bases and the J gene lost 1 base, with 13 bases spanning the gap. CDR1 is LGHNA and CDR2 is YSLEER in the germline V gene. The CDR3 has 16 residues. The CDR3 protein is CASSQDTPSVSYEQYF. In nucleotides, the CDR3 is TGCGCCAGCAGCCAAGATACGCCTAGCGTGTCCTACGAGCAGTACTTC.

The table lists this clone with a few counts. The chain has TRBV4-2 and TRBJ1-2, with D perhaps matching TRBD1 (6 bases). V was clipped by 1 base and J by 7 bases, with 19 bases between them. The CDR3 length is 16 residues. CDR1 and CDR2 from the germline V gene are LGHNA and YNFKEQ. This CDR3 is CASSQGSRSQGGGYTF. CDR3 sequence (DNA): TGTGCCAGCAGCCAAGGTTCTCGGTCACAGGGAGGTGGCTACACCTTC.

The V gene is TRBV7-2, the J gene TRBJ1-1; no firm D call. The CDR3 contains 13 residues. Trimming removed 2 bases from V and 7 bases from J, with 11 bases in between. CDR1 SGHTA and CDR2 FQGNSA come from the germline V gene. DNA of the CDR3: TGTGCCAGCAGCTTACTCCGGGGTGATGAAGCTTTCTTT. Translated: CASSLLRGDEAFF.

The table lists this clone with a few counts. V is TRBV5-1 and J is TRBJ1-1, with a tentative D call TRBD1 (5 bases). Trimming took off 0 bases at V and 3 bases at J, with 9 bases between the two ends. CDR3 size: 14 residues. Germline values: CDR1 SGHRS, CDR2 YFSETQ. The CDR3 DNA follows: TGCGCCAGCAGCTTGGCCGGGGGTGACACTGAAGCTTTCTTT. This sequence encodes CASSLAGGDTEAFF.